One and the same sample provided the 32 T cell receptor beta chains below, sequenced in a study of OX40 agonist ivuxolimab in advanced cancers. TCRdb's copy holds only in-frame clones and misses some; the assay was immunoSEQ multiplex PCR. The data contain some 70,000 clones, approximately 91% of them singletons. Material: CD4+ or CD8+ T cells sorted from blood, obtained in a trial of the OX40 agonist ivuxolimab. Receptor source: an adult with an advanced solid tumor such as melanoma, head and neck, liver or kidney cancer.

The chain has TRBV7-9 and TRBJ1-3; the D is unclear. The CDR3 is made up of 17 amino acids. The germline CDR1 and CDR2 sequences are SEHNR and FQNEAQ (reference sequence). The V gene lost 1 base and the J gene lost 0 bases, with 13 bases spanning the gap. The CDR3 here is CASSLDLAQSSGNTIYF. CDR3 in DNA: TGTGCCAGCAGCTTAGACTTGGCGCAGAGCTCTGGAAACACCATATATTTT.

Here the CDR3 reads CASSFWVQETQYF. The CDR3 region has the DNA TGTGCCAGCAGCTTTTGGGTTCAAGAGACCCAGTACTTC. The rearrangement uses TRBV2 and TRBJ2-5; D is unresolved. V gave up 6 bases and J gave up 2 bases, with 10 bases separating them. Germline V gene data show CDR1 as SNHLY and CDR2 as FYNNEI. CDR3 length: 13 amino acids.

The chain couples TRBV5-1 to TRBJ2-7, with 16 bases that match TRBD2. CDR3 length equals 17 residues. V was pared by 4 bases and J by 2 bases, with 6 bases of the junction left unmatched. CDR1 is SGHRS, CDR2 YFSETQ, per germline. CDR3 bases: TGCGCCAGCAGCCCTGGGACTAGCGGGAGGGGGACCTACGAGCAGTACTTC. This gives the protein CASSPGTSGRGTYEQYF.

The chain employs TRBV28 and TRBJ2-3, with D unclear. The CDR3 has 15 amino acids. Per the germline V gene, CDR1 is MDHEN and CDR2 is SYDVKM. V shed 6 bases and J shed 0 bases, with 13 bases lying between them. The CDR3 here is CASRLGLTSTDTQYF. CDR3 in DNA: TGTGCCAGCAGGCTAGGGTTGACTAGCACAGATACGCAGTATTTT. The full variable domain, rest sourced from reference TRBV28 and TRBJ2-3, is DVKVTQSSRYLVKRTGEKVFLECVQDMDHENMFWYRQDPGLGLRLIYFSYDVKMKEKGDIPEGYSVSREKKERFSLILESASTNQTSMYLCASRLGLTSTDTQYFGPGTRLTVL.

This chain joins TRBV5-1 and TRBJ2-5; 7 nucleotides agree with TRBD1. Trimming cost V 0 bases and J 5 bases; bases outside gene matches: 7. This CDR3 is 15 amino acids long. CDR1 and CDR2 from the germline V gene are SGHRS and YFSETQ. CDR3: CASSLADRVRETQYF. CDR3 bases: TGCGCCAGCAGCTTGGCTGACAGGGTAAGGGAGACCCAGTACTTC. The full variable domain, its missing parts supplied by reference TRBV5-1 and TRBJ2-5, is KAGVTQTPRYLIKTRGQQVTLSCSPISGHRSVSWYQQTPGQGLQFLFEYFSETQRNKGNFPGRFSGRQFSNSRSEMNVSTLELGDSALYLCASSLADRVRETQYFGPGTRLLVL.

This clone was detected once. The chain combines TRBV1 with TRBJ1-4. TRBV1 is tagged as a pseudogene. The CDR3 length is 17 residues. The CDR3 DNA follows: TGCACCAGCAGCCAAGACGGGAACTTTGCAACTAATGAAAAACTGTTTTTT. Amino acid sequence: CTSSQDGNFATNEKLFF.

This clone was detected a few times. The same CDR3 arises from other DNA sequences in this sample as well. The chain employs TRBV7-9 and TRBJ2-3; 11 nucleotides line up with TRBD2. Unmatched junction bases numbered 5, after V lost 6 bases and J lost 6 bases. Germline V CDR1 and CDR2: SEHNR, FQNEAQ (reference sequence). The CDR3 is made up of 14 amino acids. Here the CDR3 DNA reads TGTGCCAGCAGTTCGGGGACTAGCGGTGATACGCAGTATTTT. It specifies CASSSGTSGDTQYF.

This chain uses TRBV11-3 with TRBJ1-2; D is undetermined. CDR3 length: 13 amino acids. Between the trimmed V and J ends, which lost 0 bases and 5 bases, there was a span of 7 bases. Germline V gene sequence: CDR1 SGHNT, CDR2 YENEEA. The CDR3 spells CASSLDGFYGYTF. The CDR3, as DNA: TGTGCCAGCAGCTTAGACGGGTTTTATGGCTACACCTTC.

The chain combines TRBV2 with TRBJ2-7; TRBD2 matches 11 bases. The CDR3 contains 15 residues. Germline CDR1 reads SNHLY; CDR2 reads FYNNEI. V shed 6 bases, J shed 3 bases, and the junction held 7 bases outside the gene matches. The CDR3 sequence is CASSEGLADIYEQYF. DNA of the CDR3: TGTGCCAGCAGCGAGGGACTAGCGGATATCTACGAGCAGTACTTC.

The chain has TRBV28 and TRBJ1-2; D gene uncertain. The CDR3 spans 12 residues. From germline, CDR1 is MDHEN and CDR2 SYDVKM. V was trimmed by 3 bases and J by 4 bases, leaving 6 bases between them. The chain's CDR3 is CASSFLLYGYTF. DNA of the CDR3: TGTGCCAGCAGTTTCTTGCTCTATGGCTACACCTTC.

As concerns this clone: Other DNA sequences in the same sample also yield this CDR3. The J gene is TRBJ2-3, the V gene TRBV15; D gene uncertain. CDR3 length equals 13 residues. V lost 0 bases to trimming and J lost 4 bases, with 5 bases between them. Germline V lookup: CDR1 LNHNV, CDR2 YYDKDF (reference sequence). In nucleotides, the CDR3 is TGTGCCACCAGCAGAGATCCTGCAGATACGCAGTATTTT. Translation: CATSRDPADTQYF.

The chain joins TRBV30 to TRBJ1-4, with D possibly TRBD1 on 5 matching bases. The V end lost 4 bases, the J end lost 8 bases, and 17 bases lay between the germline ends. This CDR3 comprises 14 residues. Looked up from germline, CDR1 is GTSNPN and CDR2 is SVGIG (reference sequence). The CDR3 nucleotides are TGTGCCTGGAACGACCCGGGACGGGAGGAAAAACTGTTTTTT. It yields the protein CAWNDPGREEKLFF.

The V and J genes are TRBV28 and TRBJ2-5, with D maybe TRBD2 (5 bases). Germline-derived CDR1 and CDR2 are MDHEN and SYDVKM. Trimming took 3 bases from V and 11 from J, leaving 19 bases between them. This CDR3 is 14 amino acids long. The CDR3 coding sequence is TGTGCCAGCAGTTTTTACGCGGGCCACGGGGAGCAGTACTTC. Translation: CASSFYAGHGEQYF.

The chain is built from TRBV7-3 and TRBJ2-7, with TRBD2 as a possible D gene (6 bases). Between the trimmed V and J ends, which lost 5 bases and 6 bases, there was a span of 14 bases. CDR1 is SGHTA and CDR2 is FQGTGA in the germline V gene. CDR3 length: 13 amino acids. For the CDR3, the DNA is TGTGCCAGCAGCGGAGGGGCCCTAGGCGAGCAGTACTTC. It codes for CASSGGALGEQYF.

This clone was found once. The chain recombines TRBV6-1 with TRBJ2-5; the D is unclear. Trimming shortened V by 1 base and J by 7 bases, and 7 bases separated the two germline ends. The CDR3 extends over 12 amino acids. The V gene's germline CDR1 is MNHNS and CDR2 SASEGT. The CDR3 region is CASSEDRMTQYF. The CDR3 bases are TGTGCCAGCAGTGAAGATAGGATGACCCAGTACTTC.

The chain has TRBV5-1 and TRBJ1-5; 8 nucleotides line up with TRBD1. The ends lost 8 bases at V and 6 bases at J; junction bases unmatched: 7. The CDR3 is made up of 13 amino acids. The germline gives CDR1 SGHRS, CDR2 YFSETQ. The CDR3 DNA is TGCGCCAGACCCGGACAGGGAGCTCAGCCCCAGCATTTT. Its translation is CARPGQGAQPQHF.

The genes are TRBV29-1 and TRBJ1-2; D unclear. CDR1 and CDR2 (germline): SQVTM, ANQGSEA. Trimming cost V 4 bases and J 5 bases, with 11 bases left between them. The length of the CDR3 is 12 residues. The CDR3 here is CSVGEEGYGYTF. The CDR3 nucleotides read TGCAGCGTTGGGGAAGAAGGGTATGGCTACACCTTC.

The V call is TRBV28, the J call TRBJ1-2; 7 bases are shared with TRBD1. Trimming took 4 bases from V and 1 from J; bases not matched to a gene: 6. The CDR3 loop spans 15 amino acids. Germline V CDR1 and CDR2: MDHEN, SYDVKM. The CDR3 nucleotides are TGTGCCAGCAGTTCTGGGGACAGCTATAACTATGGCTACACCTTC. Protein sequence: CASSSGDSYNYGYTF.

The chain uses TRBV28 and TRBJ2-5; 7 nucleotides agree with TRBD2. The CDR3 has 14 amino acids. Germline V lookup: CDR1 MDHEN, CDR2 SYDVKM. V shed 6 bases and J 1 base; nucleotides not matched to a gene: 5. The CDR3 DNA is TGTGCCAGCAGGAGCGGGGTAACCCAAGAGACCCAGTACTTC. Translating gives CASRSGVTQETQYF.

The gene calls are TRBV19 and TRBJ1-6; TRBD1 agrees at 7 bases. The CDR3 runs to 17 residues. The J segment lost 5 bases and the V segment lost 4 bases, leaving 11 bases of the junction unmatched. CDR1 LNHDA and CDR2 SQIVND come from the germline V gene (reference sequence). The chain's CDR3 is CASSKAPRGTNNSPLHF. The CDR3 coding sequence is TGTGCCAGTAGTAAAGCCCCCAGGGGGACGAATAATTCACCCCTCCACTTT. Full variable domain (outside the CDR3, taken from reference TRBV19 and TRBJ1-6): DGGITQSPKYLFRKEGQNVTLSCEQNLNHDAMYWYRQDPGQGLRLIYYSQIVNDFQKGDIAEGYSVSREKKESFPLTVTSAQKNPTAFYLCASSKAPRGTNNSPLHFGNGTRLTVT.

This clone occurred once. The chain has TRBV5-6 and TRBJ2-5; D is unresolved. Trimming pared 1 base from V and 5 bases from J, leaving 9 bases between. The germline V gene has CDR1 SGHDT and CDR2 YYEEEE. CDR3 size: 13 residues. The CDR3: CASSLPGLETQYF. The CDR3 coding sequence is TGTGCCAGCAGCTTGCCGGGTCTGGAGACCCAGTACTTC.

The chain recombines TRBV4-1 with TRBJ2-7; a possible D gene is TRBD2 (6 bases). CDR1 is MGHRA and CDR2 is YSYEKL in the germline V gene. The CDR3 consists of 16 residues. Trimming took 0 bases from V and 2 from J, leaving 14 bases between them. CDR3: CASSQDSGVSPYEQYF. Here the CDR3 DNA reads TGCGCCAGCAGCCAAGATTCGGGGGTAAGCCCCTACGAGCAGTACTTC.

About this clone itself: One end of the junction varies from germline; a read error may be responsible. This chain joins TRBV5-1 and TRBJ2-1, with D maybe TRBD1 (6 bases). Germline-derived CDR1 and CDR2 are SGHRS and YFSETQ. This CDR3 has 11 residues. The CDR3 loop is CASSYRTELFF. In DNA, the CDR3 is TGCGCCAGCAGCTACCGGACAGAGCTGTTCTTC.

CDR3 coding DNA: TGTGCCAGCTCACCACAACAGTATGCAGGGATGGGCACCTTC. This sequence encodes CASSPQQYAGMGTF. This sequence joins TRBV18 and TRBJ1-2; D is possibly TRBD1 (5 bases). CDR1 is KGHSH, CDR2 LQKENI, per germline. CDR3 length equals 14 residues. V gave up 1 base and J gave up 13 bases, with 19 bases separating them.

CDR3 sequence (DNA): TGTGCCAGCAGCTTAGTCTCAGGGGCAGATACGCAGTATTTT. Its protein is CASSLVSGADTQYF. The chain has TRBV7-3 and TRBJ2-3, with D perhaps TRBD1 (6 bases). The CDR3 has 14 amino acids. V was trimmed by 2 bases and J by 4 bases, leaving 10 bases between them. CDR1 and CDR2 from the germline V gene are SGHTA and FQGTGA.

This chain uses TRBV5-1 with TRBJ2-1; TRBD2 might be the D (6 bases). CDR1 is SGHRS and CDR2 is YFSETQ in the germline V gene. The germline V and J ends were trimmed by 7 bases and 9 bases, with 20 bases remaining between them. The CDR3 has 14 amino acids. Here the CDR3 DNA reads TGCGCCAGCGTCCGGGACGATACTAGCATTGAGCAGTTCTTC. Translated: CASVRDDTSIEQFF.

The V gene is TRBV10-3, the J gene TRBJ1-1, with 7 bases matching TRBD1. V dropped 2 bases and J dropped 0; count of bases not matched to a gene: 3. This CDR3 spans 15 amino acids. In germline, CDR1 is ENHRY, CDR2 SYGVKD. This CDR3 reads CAISEQGGMNTEAFF. For the CDR3, the DNA is TGTGCCATCAGTGAGCAGGGGGGGATGAACACTGAAGCTTTCTTT.

This chain joins TRBV5-1 and TRBJ2-1; TRBD1 aligns across 8 bases. In germline, CDR1 is SGHRS, CDR2 YFSETQ. The CDR3 length is 15 residues. The V and J ends lost 2 bases and 3 bases, in that order; junction bases with no gene match: 4. CDR3 loop: CASSFPGTGYNEQFF. In nucleotides, the CDR3 is TGCGCCAGCAGCTTCCCCGGGACAGGCTACAATGAGCAGTTCTTC.

The gene calls are TRBV7-6 and TRBJ1-5; D unresolved. The length of the CDR3 is 12 residues. The V and J ends lost 4 bases and 7 bases respectively, with 8 bases between them. Germline V CDR1 and CDR2: SGHVS, FNYEAQ. CDR3: CASSSPGQPQHF. CDR3 in DNA: TGTGCCAGCAGCTCCCCAGGACAGCCCCAGCATTTT.

This sequence joins TRBV7-9 and TRBJ2-2, with 11 bases aligning to TRBD2. The CDR3 loop spans 18 amino acids. The trim removed 2 bases at V and 4 bases at J, leaving 9 bases unmatched. Germline CDR1 and CDR2: SEHNR and FQNEAQ (reference sequence). The CDR3 DNA reads TGTGCCAGCAGCTTACGGCCCACTAGCGGGGGACTCACCGGGGAGCTGTTTTTT. Translation gives CASSLRPTSGGLTGELFF.

This sequence joins TRBV11-3 and TRBJ2-3; 8 bases line up with TRBD1. This CDR3 region has 17 residues. CDR1 and CDR2 (germline): SGHNT, YENEEA. The V gene end was trimmed by 3 bases and the J gene end by 1 base; junction bases not matched to a gene: 9. The CDR3: CASSFRTGNWGTDTQYF. CDR3 bases: TGTGCCAGCAGCTTCCGGACAGGGAATTGGGGCACAGATACGCAGTATTTT. The entire variable domain, with the rest obtained from reference TRBV11-3 and TRBJ2-3, is as follows: EAGVVQSPRYKIIEKKQPVAFWCNPISGHNTLYWYLQNLGQGPELLIRYENEEAVDDSQLPKDRFSAERLKGVDSTLKIQPAELGDSAVYLCASSFRTGNWGTDTQYFGPGTRLTVL.

The chain joins TRBV19 to TRBJ1-1; 7 bases are shared with TRBD1. This CDR3 is built from 18 residues. Germline CDR1 reads LNHDA; CDR2 reads SQIVND (reference sequence). The junction had 22 bases not matched to a gene; V was cut back by 7 bases and J by 5 bases. CDR3: CASNTSHPDRKMSTEAFF. DNA for the CDR3: TGTGCCAGTAATACCTCCCACCCGGACAGGAAAATGAGTACTGAAGCTTTCTTT. Supplemented by reference TRBV19 and TRBJ1-1, the full variable domain reads DGGITQSPKYLFRKEGQNVTLSCEQNLNHDAMYWYRQDPGQGLRLIYYSQIVNDFQKGDIAEGYSVSREKKESFPLTVTSAQKNPTAFYLCASNTSHPDRKMSTEAFFGQGTRLTVV.